This T cell receptor (beta chain) came from a study of spatial heterogeneity in lung cancer (dated by TCRdb to between 2017 and 2020). At the level of the whole study: Beta-chain transcripts were consistently detected in greater numbers than alpha-chain transcripts, which likely reflected higher beta-chain transcript abundance. In the raw uncorrected reads, each unique combination of TCR and UMI appeared more than ten times on average. TCR alpha and beta repertoires were quantitatively compared across multiple tumor regions, matched nontumor lung and blood in non-small cell lung cancer. Nonsynonymous mutation counts, determined by whole-exome sequencing of tumor tissue, were related to TCR repertoire features. Both alpha and beta chains were TCR-sequenced in samples taken at surgery, namely 220 tumor regions, around 61 matched nontumor lung samples and 50 to 60 PBMC samples. Overall study outcomes, separate from this receptor: Additional single-cell paired TCR alpha and beta sequencing was considered necessary to confirm, at a functional level, the hypothesis that regional TCRs recognize regional mutations. Ubiquitous expanded tumor TCRs showed up in blood more often at tumor resection than at routine follow-up.

Libraries were constructed by 5' RACE. Instrument used: NextSeq 500. To allow correction of PCR and sequencing errors, the TCR library protocol tagged every TCR cDNA molecule with a unique molecular identifier. The study's own analysis went as follows. TCR identification, UMI-based error correction and CDR3 extraction were performed with Decombinator tools. Expanded TCRs were defined as those above a frequency of 2 per 1,000, corresponding to the top 1% of the tumor frequency distribution. Rényi diversity was computed with the R vegan package after subsampling each repertoire 100 times to 5,000 TCRs. To build CDR3 similarity networks, amino acid triplet string-kernel similarity was used, and CDR3s were connected when their pairwise similarity was above 0.82. The public sequencing data were trimmed at Q25 with fastp and processed into clonotypes with MiXCR by TCRdb, which kept only in-frame beta chains. Each entry merges the rows of one CDR3 protein and shows their most common DNA and genes. These V and J calls rely on TCRdb rather than the paper's analysis. Recorded for this sample are 35,000 or so distinct CDR3 sequences; 4% to 6% of them occurred a single time. The top ten clonotypes cover under 30% of the sample.

This clonotype was picked up many times. The target of this receptor is not known. No quality values exist for individual bases; no much larger clone is one base distant. Reading the label with the study, this specimen's time point is: sample taken at primary tumor resection. TCR sequencing used whole RNA extracted from tumor and nontumor lung tissue, or from cryopreserved PBMC samples, without cell sorting. Samples were obtained from 65 to 90 patients with early-stage, untreated non-small cell lung cancer from the lung TRACERx cohort. A patient was chosen for TCR sequencing only when enough RNA was available from at least two tumor regions. Per the germline V gene, SGHRS is the CDR1 and YFSETQ is the CDR2. The CDR3 runs 13 amino acids, cysteine and phenylalanine included. Only the CDR3 portion is preserved as DNA: 39 bases, with reading frame beginning at the first base. V is shortened by 0 bases, J by 2 bases, and the region joining them spans 6 bases.

The rearranged chain carries TRBV5-1 and TRBJ2-7, with the D gene not clear enough to name. The source is a female donor with early-stage non-small cell lung cancer. This material consisted of PBMCs, taken at surgery. The nucleotide sequence is given as TGCGCCAGCAGCTTGGTTCCAGCCTACGAGCAGTACTTC. It translates to CASSLVPAYEQYF.